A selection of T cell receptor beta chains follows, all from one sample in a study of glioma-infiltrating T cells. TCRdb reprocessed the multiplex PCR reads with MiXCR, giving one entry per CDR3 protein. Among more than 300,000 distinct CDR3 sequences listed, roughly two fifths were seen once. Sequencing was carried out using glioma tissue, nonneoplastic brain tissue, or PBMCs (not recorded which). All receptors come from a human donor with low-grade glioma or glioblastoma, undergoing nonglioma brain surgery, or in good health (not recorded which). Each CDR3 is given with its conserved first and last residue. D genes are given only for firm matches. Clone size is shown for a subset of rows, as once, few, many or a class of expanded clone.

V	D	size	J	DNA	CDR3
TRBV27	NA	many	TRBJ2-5	TGTGCCAGCAGTTCAGGATCTGGGGAGACCCAGTACTTC	CASSSGSGETQYF
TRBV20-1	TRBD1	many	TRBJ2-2	TGCAGTGCTAAAAGGACAGGACGCACCGGGGAGCTGTTTTTT	CSAKRTGRTGELFF
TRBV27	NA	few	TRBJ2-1	TGTGCCAGCAGTAAACAAGGGTGGAGCTCCTACAATGAGCAGTTCTTC	CASSKQGWSSYNEQFF
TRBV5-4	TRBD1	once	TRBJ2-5	TGTGCCAGCAGCGCGGACAGGGGAACCCAAGAGACCCAGTACTTC	CASSADRGTQETQYF
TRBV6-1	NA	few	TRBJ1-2	TGTGCCAGCAGTTCCCTGGTGTTCCTGGGCTACACCTTC	CASSSLVFLGYTF
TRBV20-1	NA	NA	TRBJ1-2	TGCAGTGCTAGTGGGCACCGAGATAACTATGGCTACACCTTC	CSASGHRDNYGYTF
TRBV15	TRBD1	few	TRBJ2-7	TGTGCCACCAGCAGAGATGGTACAGGGGGCTACGAGCAGTACTTC	CATSRDGTGGYEQYF
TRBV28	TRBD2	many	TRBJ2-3	TGTGCCAGCAGTCCCCGGGACGGCACAGGGGGCCCGACTAGCGGGATCTACACAGATACGCAGTATTTT	CASSPRDGTGGPTSGIYTDTQYF
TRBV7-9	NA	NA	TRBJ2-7	TGTGCCAGCAGCTTATCACAGGGAACCTACGAGCAGTACTTC	CASSLSQGTYEQYF
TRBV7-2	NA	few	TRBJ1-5	TGTGCCAGCAGCTTAAGGCCCTTTTGGAGCAATCAGCCCCAGCATTTT	CASSLRPFWSNQPQHF
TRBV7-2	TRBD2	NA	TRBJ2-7	TGTGCCAGCAGCTTAGCGGTGGGTAGCGGGATTAACGAGCAGTACTTC	CASSLAVGSGINEQYF
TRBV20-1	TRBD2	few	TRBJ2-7	TGCAGTGCAAACCCCCTAGCGGGACCCTACGAGCAGTACTTC	CSANPLAGPYEQYF
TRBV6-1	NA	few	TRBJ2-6	TGTGCCAGCAAAGAAGGGGTTTGGACCGGAACCTCTGGGGCCAACGTCCTGACTTTC	CASKEGVWTGTSGANVLTF
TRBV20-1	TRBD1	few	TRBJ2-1	TGCAGTGCTAGAGATCGGACAGGGCCCCCTTACAATGAGCAGTTCTTC	CSARDRTGPPYNEQFF
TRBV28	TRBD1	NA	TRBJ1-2	TGTGCCAGCGGGACAGGGGACTATGGCTACACCTTC	CASGTGDYGYTF
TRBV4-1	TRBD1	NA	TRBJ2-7	TGCGCCAGCAGCCAAGATCAGGGGACAGGGCGGAGGAACTTC	CASSQDQGTGRRNF
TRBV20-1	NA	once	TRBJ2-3	TGCAGTGTCTTTAACGTGGCTGATACGCAGTATTTT	CSVFNVADTQYF
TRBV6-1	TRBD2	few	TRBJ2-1	TGTGCCAGCAGTCCCTCCGGGAGGGGCTCCTACAATGAGCAGTTCTTC	CASSPSGRGSYNEQFF
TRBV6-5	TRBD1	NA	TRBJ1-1	TGTGCCAGCAGTTCCCCCAGGGGGGGGAGCAATGAAGCTTTCTTT	CASSSPRGGSNEAFF
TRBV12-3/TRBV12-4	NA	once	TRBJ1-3	TGTGCCAGCAGCCCGACCCGGACGTATGGAAACACCATATATTTT	CASSPTRTYGNTIYF
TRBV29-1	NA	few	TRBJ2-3	TGCAGCGTTGAAGGGTTTGCCAATACGCAGTATTTT	CSVEGFANTQYF
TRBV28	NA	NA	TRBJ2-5	TGTGCCAGCAGCGATAACACTAGATTCGGGACCCAGTACTTC	CASSDNTRFGTQYF
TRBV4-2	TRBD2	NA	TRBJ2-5	TGTGCCAGCAGCCAAGATCCGGCGGGAGGCGGGGAGACCCAGTACTTC	CASSQDPAGGGETQYF
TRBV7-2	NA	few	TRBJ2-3	TGTGCCAGCCGGAAGGGCCCGCGATACACAGATACGCAGTATTTT	CASRKGPRYTDTQYF
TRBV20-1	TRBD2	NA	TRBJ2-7	TGCAGTGCTAGAGATCCGCGGACTAGCGACTCCTACGAGCAGTACTTC	CSARDPRTSDSYEQYF
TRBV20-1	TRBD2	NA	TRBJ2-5	TGCAGTGCAACCCAACCGGGAGGGCCGGGAGAGACCCAGTACTTC	CSATQPGGPGETQYF
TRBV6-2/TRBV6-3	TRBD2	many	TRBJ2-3	TGTGCCAGCAACCACGCTAGCGGGGCTACAGATACGCAGTATTTT	CASNHASGATDTQYF
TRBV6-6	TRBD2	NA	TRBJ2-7	TGTGCCACCAGTTACTGGACTAGCGGGAAGAACTCCTACGAGCAGTACTTC	CATSYWTSGKNSYEQYF
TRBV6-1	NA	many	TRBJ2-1	TGTGCCAGCAGGTCGGAGGACTACAATGAGCAGTTCTTC	CASRSEDYNEQFF
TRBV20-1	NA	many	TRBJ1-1	TGCAGTGCCGGAAGGGGGGGCCTGAACACTGAAGCTTTCTTT	CSAGRGGLNTEAFF
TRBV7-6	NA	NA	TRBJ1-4	TGCGCCAGCAGCCCGAGGGCGAATGAAGAACTGTTTTTT	CASSPRANEELFF
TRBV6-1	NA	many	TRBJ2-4	TGTGCCAGCAGTCCACGCCCTAAAGGCAAAAACATTCAGTACTTC	CASSPRPKGKNIQYF
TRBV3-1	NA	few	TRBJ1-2	TGTGCCAGCAGCCTAAGGGGATCTAACTATGGCTACACCTTC	CASSLRGSNYGYTF
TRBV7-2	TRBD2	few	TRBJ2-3	TGTGCCAGCAGCTTAGGCCTAGCGGGAGCTACAGATACGCAGTATTTT	CASSLGLAGATDTQYF
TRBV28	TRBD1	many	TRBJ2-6	TGTGCCAGCAGTTTATCCCCGGGACAGGGGTCTGGGGCCAACGTCCTGACTTTC	CASSLSPGQGSGANVLTF
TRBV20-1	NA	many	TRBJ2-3	TGCAGTGCTAGAGATCTTGGACGGGATACGCAGTATTTT	CSARDLGRDTQYF
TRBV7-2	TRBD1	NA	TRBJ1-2	TGTGCCAGCAGCCGCGGTCACAGGGGGCCCACATCTAACTATGGCTACACCTTC	CASSRGHRGPTSNYGYTF
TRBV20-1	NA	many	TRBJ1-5	TGCAGTGCTGGAAGTACATGGACAGCTAGCAATCAGCCCCAGCATTTT	CSAGSTWTASNQPQHF
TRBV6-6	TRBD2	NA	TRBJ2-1	TGTGCCAGCAGTTACAAGGCGGGAGGGCCCGATGAGCAGTTCTTC	CASSYKAGGPDEQFF
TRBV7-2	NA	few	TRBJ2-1	TGTGCCAGCAGCTTAGCGGGCAGCCCTAAATCCTACAATGAGCAGTTCTTC	CASSLAGSPKSYNEQFF
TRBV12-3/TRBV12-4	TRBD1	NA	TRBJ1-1	TGTGCCAGCGGTGGGGACAGGAGTAAATTGATGGCTTTCTTT	CASGGDRSKLMAFF
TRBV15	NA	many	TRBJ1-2	TGTGCCACCAGCAGGACACCACGGGGGGCGCCGGATTATGGCTACACCTTC	CATSRTPRGAPDYGYTF
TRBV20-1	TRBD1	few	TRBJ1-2	TGCAGTGCTAGAGATCCCCTTGGACAGGGCTATGGCTACACCTTC	CSARDPLGQGYGYTF
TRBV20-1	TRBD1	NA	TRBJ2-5	TGCAGTGCTCTACCAGGGGGCCAGTCCCTCATTGCCCAGTACTTC	CSALPGGQSLIAQYF
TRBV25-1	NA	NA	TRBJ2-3	TGTGCCAGCAGTAAAGTATATTTTAGCACAGATACGCAGTGTTTT	CASSKVYFSTDTQCF